The source of this T cell receptor beta chain is a study of cytomegalovirus exposure and HLA in healthy donors. On this clone: The antigen is not known.

This CDR3 comprises 16 residues. V lost 6 bases and J lost 2; bases outside the gene matches: 11. Germline values: CDR1 MGHDK, CDR2 SYGVNS. Study-wide points: Presence/absence analyses took donor sequencing depth as roughly uniform. No immune exposure information besides CMV serostatus was available.

PCR was performed using 60 Vbeta and 13 Jbeta primers. Assay used: immunoSEQ multiplex PCR; TCRdb lists only in-frame clones, some missing. The profile covers some 150,000 clones, with almost 85% appearing a single time and around 6.2% taken by the ten largest. The sample consisted of PBMCs. The source of this sequence is a man under 40 in good health and CMV-seropositive. The chain combines TRBV25-1 with TRBJ2-3; 7 bases are a match to TRBD1. The CDR3: CASRWGPTGVTDTQYF. CDR3 nucleotides: TGTGCCAGCAGGTGGGGTCCTACAGGGGTCACAGATACGCAGTATTTT.